This entry features one T cell receptor (beta chain) sequence. No cognate antigen has been identified for it. It has no much larger one-base neighbor in the sample; base qualities were not kept. Reading the germline V gene (reference sequence) gives CDR1 LNHDA and CDR2 SQIVND. The CDR3 spans 13 residues, from the cysteine through the phenylalanine. Left in the record is the CDR3 DNA by itself, 39 bases read in frame from the first base. The V and J ends are trimmed by 4 bases and 6 bases, leaving 10 bases between them. This sample is part of a study of cytomegalovirus exposure and HLA in healthy donors (dated by TCRdb to the late 2010s). A note on the overall study: According to an earlier analysis of 587 of the donors, 150 million to 200 million T cells yielded roughly 110 million unique TCR beta sequences and 276 Gb of sequence data. An early release that covered fewer than 800 HLA-typed donors contained approximately 300 gigabases of sequencing data and 80 million or so unique TCR sequences. The genetic ancestry cluster associated with self-reported Caucasian donors included around four fifths of the roughly 410 genotyped donors. The aim of the study was to test whether cataloging public T cell receptors could identify signatures of past pathogen exposure. The study used immunosequencing to profile the T cell repertoires of 600 to 850 subjects and linked those repertoires to cytomegalovirus serostatus. Besides the first cohort of around 700 subjects, a separate validation cohort made up of around 120 different subjects was used. To predict cytomegalovirus infection status, the study combined high-throughput TCR immunosequencing, statistical association of individual TCRs with disease status, and machine learning. In a later analysis, previously published TCR beta repertoires from several hundred donors were re-analyzed and high-resolution HLA genotyping was added so that TCR occurrence patterns could be studied. Rather than drawing on any new phenotypic data, the later analysis identified candidate immune exposures from TCR beta sequences and the way those sequences occurred across donors. An earlier analysis of roughly 600 of the donors used high-throughput TCR beta sequencing to judge whether each TCR beta V gene segment behaved as functional or pseudogenic. Alongside the repertoire data, information on donor age, sex, ethnicity and CMV serostatus was compiled. A later genetic analysis took genome-wide SNP genotypes for 398 of the 666 donors and used that subset as a discovery cohort. Every repertoire in the discovery cohort had been generated on one and the same sequencing platform. HLA typing included class I and class II loci at four-digit resolution. Typing coverage differed by locus: A, B, C, DRB1 and DQB1 were typed in roughly 620-630 donors, DQA1 in about 560, DPA1 in roughly 590, and DPB1 in just under 490. Four to six DR-DQ haplotypes were handled as single units for association and clustering, since linkage in the cohort was strong. Among almost 400 genotyped donors of the cohort, an average of 235,054 unique TCR beta nucleotide sequences were sequenced per donor, about a sixth of them non-productive.

Summary of the overall study and its limitations: Because the 87-base-pair reads could not distinguish some IMGT-functional V segments, including TRBV6-2 and TRBV6-3, those segments were excluded. A later genetic analysis reported fewer N-insertions in productive TCRs among donors in an Asian-associated ancestry cluster than the roughly 620-donor mean. In a later analysis, the rate of TCR association differed among HLA loci, with DRB1 alleles having the most associated TCRs and HLA-C alleles having the fewest. A cluster of highly shared sequence variants was judged likely to be a technical artifact of the sequencing pipeline. In a later analysis, HLA-associated TCR beta chains showed more clonal expansion and lower generation probabilities than non-associated chains that were equally common. In both the original and validation cohorts, the classifier was reported to diagnose cytomegalovirus status with high specificity and sensitivity. In vitro tests confirmed that three of the cytomegalovirus-associated TCR beta chains recognize cytomegalovirus antigens. According to a later analysis, most CMV-associated TCR beta chains appeared to be HLA-restricted, and the HLA associations seemed to be driven largely by CMV exposure. V-gene and J-gene trimming of TCR beta chains was associated with a missense DCLRE1C variant in a later genetic analysis, and the association was replicated in an independent cohort. Across donors, most TCR sequences were observed very rarely, whereas some public TCRs were present in many individuals. The only immune exposure information available for the cohort was CMV serostatus. A later analysis associated approximately 17,000 TCR beta sequences with specific HLA alleles at a false discovery rate of 0.05. In an earlier analysis of some 500 of the donors, most TCR beta V segments appeared in productive rearrangements about 87% or about 30% of the time, broadly matching IMGT annotations. According to a later analysis, parvovirus B19, influenza, CMV and Epstein-Barr virus appeared linked to several top co-occurrence clusters. Linkage disequilibrium might explain the correlated functional status among segregating V segments, but an unknown experimental factor could not be ruled out. The study gave a list of 150 to 200 TCR beta chains associated with cytomegalovirus. Roughly 17 rarely observed V segments, including chromosome 9 orphons, were excluded from the earlier analysis of just under 600 of the donors because counts were too low. In this cohort, only TCR beta chains were sequenced, and detectable features were limited by the absence of alpha or paired-chain data. According to the authors, the approach could potentially be generalized to other disease states and immunological phenotypes. A further reported finding was that TCR beta sequences accurately predicted the HLA-A and HLA-B alleles for most subjects in the first cohort. When HLA alleles, especially DR and DQ, strongly co-occurred, TCR associations were difficult to assign to individual alleles. HLA typing was unavailable for some donors at each locus, so association tests used only the typed subset. Roughly uniform sequencing depth across donors was assumed in presence/absence analyses, although this assumption may not hold.

The cohort consisted of hundreds of healthy bone marrow donors. At the time of sampling, all cohort members were nominally healthy, though unrecorded immune exposures were likely present. The donor was CMV seronegative and belonged to the group of several hundred seronegative cohort members. A peripheral blood sample was provided by each donor, and peripheral blood mononuclear cells were used for TCR beta sequencing. The Qiagen DNeasy Blood Extraction Kit was used to extract genomic DNA from the blood cell samples. The method behind the library was the immunoSEQ multiplex PCR assay. For the multiplex PCR, a mixture combining 60 forward primers for TCR Vbeta segments and 13 reverse primers for TCR Jbeta segments was used. A multiplex PCR assay on genomic DNA amplified the CDR3 region of rearranged TCR beta genes. The amplified TCR beta libraries were sequenced on the Illumina HiSeq System as 87-base-pair reads. The original methods were these. In a later analysis, around 80 million unique TCR beta chains were counted across the 500 to 850 repertoires, and roughly 11 million of these chains were shared by at least two donors. A nearest-neighbor algorithm error-corrected the raw reads and collapsed the reads into unique sequences, merging closely related sequences to remove PCR and sequencing errors. Alignment of CDR3 sequences to IMGT reference sequences was used to assign V, D and J gene segments. Each retained sequence needed at least a six-nucleotide match to both a V gene segment and a J gene segment. A rearrangement counted as productive if the CDR3 had no stop codons and remained in frame with V and J, and every other rearrangement counted as non-productive. Following IMGT convention, CDR3 was defined as the stretch from the second conserved V-encoded cysteine to the conserved J-encoded phenylalanine. In an earlier analysis of around 540 of the donors, sequences lacking an unambiguous match to a single V gene segment were excluded. In an earlier analysis of 587 of the donors, V segments were called functional above 56.7% productive rearrangements and were called segregating when the between-donor standard deviation exceeded 5%. A statistical classification framework was built for diagnosing cytomegalovirus status from the catalog of TCR beta chain sequences. A later analysis assigned V and J genes by comparing TCR nucleotide sequences with IMGT/GENE-DB human TR gene sequences. In a later analysis, CDR3 sequences and most-parsimonious VDJ recombination scenarios were assigned using the TCRdist pipeline. In a later analysis, each TCR beta chain was defined by its CDR3 amino acid sequence together with its V-gene family, and reads without a unique V-gene family were excluded. A later analysis removed several hundred highly shared, low-generation-probability nucleotide sequences to deal with suspected cross-contamination and a sequencing artifact. A later analysis calculated a clonal expansion index for each public chain from normalized within-repertoire ranks of inferred template counts. In a later analysis, generation probabilities were computed using a VDJ recombination model fitted to out-of-frame rearrangements, and the results were checked against IGoR. In a later analysis, hypergeometric tests were used to score TCR-TCR, TCR-HLA and TCR-CMV co-occurrence, with a repertoire-size bias correction applied to TCR pairs. A later analysis estimated false discovery rates by permuting HLA or CMV assignments 20 times. In a later analysis, co-occurring TCRs were grouped using DBSCAN, and TCRdist sequence similarity was added for clustering within HLA-allele-positive subsets. Co-occurrence clustering excluded repertoires with fewer than 30,000 or more than 120,000 public chains, plus five with anomalous nucleotide sharing. Here the immuneACCESS table is served through TCRdb, limited to in-frame sequences with V and J called. Missing clones are a known gap in these copies; in checked studies unresolved V genes cover under half, and the rest lacks a known reason. V, J and clone size are those of that table, while D and trimming were read from the DNA. The sample contains about 170,000 clones, approximately 79% of them found a single time. The leading ten clones occupy approximately 2.1% of the sample.

The source material was PBMCs. The chain couples TRBV19 to TRBJ1-5, and the D gene may be TRBD1, 6 bases matching. The receptor was derived from a male donor in good health and CMV-seronegative. The CDR3 has the sequence CASSTQGTQPQHF. The DNA sequence is as follows: TGTGCCAGTAGTACCCAGGGGACTCAGCCCCAGCATTTT.